This T cell receptor beta chain was obtained from a study of T cell responses to AZD1222 COVID-19 vaccine. At the level of the study: Pooling of second doses given at about 4 or about 12 weeks was done. Notes on the study in general: The study found Spike-specific TCR breadth and depth rose after two AZD1222 doses. None of the repertoires were sampled until the peak T cell response had passed. Clonal diversity was possibly underestimated, and white British individuals and females predominated among donors.

Sequenced by immunoSEQ multiplex PCR; TCRdb stores in-frame clones only, minus some. The data show 100,000 or so clones, roughly nine tenths seen once. Germline values: CDR1 SGHNT, CDR2 YYREEE (reference sequence). The CDR3 loop spans 15 amino acids. V dropped 5 bases and J dropped 2; count of bases not matched to a gene: 8. Concerning this clone: Its antigen is as yet unknown.

The TCR was taken from an adult in good health. J is TRBJ2-7 and V is TRBV5-4, with 9 positions matching TRBD1. The sample here was peripheral blood, taken on day 0 of AZD1222 vaccination. CDR3 in DNA: TGTGCCAGCAGGAATCCGGGACAGGGAACCTACGAGCAGTACTTC. This translates into CASRNPGQGTYEQYF.